This paragraph covers one T cell receptor beta chain sequence. Authors' processing steps: Reference gene primer amplification gave nucleated cell count estimates. Produced via immunoSEQ multiplex PCR; TCRdb's table is partial and in-frame only. V and J calls and clone size follow that table, whereas D and trimming were derived from the DNA. Of tens of thousands of clones listed, 80% to 90% are singletons. This sample is drawn from a study of blood T cell repertoires in COVID-19. Study information: In each case, the material was cDNA or gDNA derived from T cells, B-cell-depleted T cells, or PBMCs.

The sample taken for sequencing was peripheral blood. This TCR was recovered from a human donor with active COVID-19. The donor label of this sample is uncertain.

For the CDR3, the DNA is TGCGCCAGCAGGGGAGTAGAGACCCAGTACTTC. Protein product: CASRGVETQYF. This rearrangement joins TRBV5-1 to TRBJ2-5; D perhaps matches TRBD2 (5 bases). The CDR3 covers 11 residues. Germline V lookup: CDR1 SGHRS, CDR2 YFSETQ. The ends were cut back, 5 bases at V and 4 bases at J, with 6 bases in the middle.